This T cell receptor (beta chain) emerged from a study of blood T cell repertoires in COVID-19. The germline gives CDR1 SGHTA, CDR2 FQGNSA. The germline V and J ends were trimmed by 1 base and 11 bases, with 23 bases remaining between them. The CDR3 runs to 16 residues. Profiling relied on immunoSEQ multiplex PCR, and the TCRdb table lists in-frame clones only, not all of them. This sample carries 160,000 or so clones, around nine tenths of them seen once, and the ten largest clones take 10%. What was sequenced was peripheral blood. This sequence joins TRBV7-2 and TRBJ1-1; D is possibly TRBD1 (5 bases). The receptor comes from a woman in her 70s with COVID-19, enrolled during active disease. The CDR3 reads CASSLVTSAPGGDAFF. The CDR3 nucleotides are TGTGCCAGCAGCTTAGTGACGTCGGCCCCGGGGGGGGATGCTTTCTTT.